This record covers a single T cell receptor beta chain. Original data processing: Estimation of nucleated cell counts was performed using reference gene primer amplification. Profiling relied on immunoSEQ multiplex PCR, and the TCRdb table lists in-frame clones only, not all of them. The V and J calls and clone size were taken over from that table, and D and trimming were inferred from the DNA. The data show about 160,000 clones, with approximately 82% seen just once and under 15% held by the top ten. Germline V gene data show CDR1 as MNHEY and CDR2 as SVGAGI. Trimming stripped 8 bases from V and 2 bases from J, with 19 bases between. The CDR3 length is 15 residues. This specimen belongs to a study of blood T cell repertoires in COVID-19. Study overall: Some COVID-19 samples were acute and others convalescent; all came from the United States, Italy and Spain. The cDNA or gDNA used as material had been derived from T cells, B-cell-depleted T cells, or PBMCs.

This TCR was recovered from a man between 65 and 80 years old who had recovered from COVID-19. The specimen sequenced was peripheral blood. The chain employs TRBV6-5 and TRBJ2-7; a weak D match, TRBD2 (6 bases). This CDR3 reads CASAGGEGLPYEQYF. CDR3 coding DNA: TGTGCCAGCGCCGGCGGGGAAGGACTCCCCTACGAGCAGTACTTC.